This T cell receptor beta chain was recovered during a study of blood T cell repertoires in COVID-19. Study information: The samples span acute and convalescent COVID-19 from the United States, Italy and Spain. Sample material is recorded as cDNA or gDNA derived from T cells, B-cell-depleted T cells, or PBMCs.

Original processing methods: Scientists estimated how many nucleated cells there were by amplifying reference gene primers. The repertoire was sequenced with immunoSEQ multiplex PCR; TCRdb's copy has only in-frame clones and lacks some. Clonal size and the V and J genes are those of that table, whereas D and trimming came from the DNA. This sample has some 160,000 clones, with about 86% found just once. There are 14 residues in the CDR3. The germline V gene encodes CDR1 SGHNT and CDR2 YYREEE (reference sequence). V dropped 3 bases and J dropped 8 bases, with 14 bases sitting between them. The V gene is TRBV5-4, the J gene TRBJ1-4; tentatively, D is TRBD1 (5 bases). The sequence derives from an older woman who had recovered from COVID-19. Specimen: peripheral blood. In DNA, the CDR3 is TGTGCCAGCAGCTCCGGGGGAGGCGACGAAAAACTGTTTTTT. It codes for CASSSGGGDEKLFF.